This TCR beta chain was documented in a study of immune cell composition in non-small cell lung cancer. Whole-study context: Most cases were lung adenocarcinoma or squamous cell carcinoma.

TCRdb's table, derived via immunoSEQ multiplex PCR, lists solely in-frame clones and lacks some. Seen here are about 4,500 clones, over 60% observed once, and the top ten hold about 9%. Normal lung was sampled as far from the tumour as possible, at least 3 cm. From germline, CDR1 is SEHNR and CDR2 FQNEAQ (reference sequence). Trimming pared 5 bases from V and 3 bases from J, leaving 14 bases between. The length of the CDR3 is 15 residues. This TCR derives from a human donor with non-small cell lung cancer. Sequenced material: non-adjacent lung tissue. This chain connects TRBV7-9 to TRBJ2-1; no definite D call. The CDR3 DNA follows: TGTGCCAGCAGCCATAACAGTAGGAACTACAATGAGCAGTTCTTC. Translation gives CASSHNSRNYNEQFF.